Listed here are 13 T cell receptor beta chains from one sample, sequenced in a study of T cells in Graves' hyperthyroidism and ophthalmopathy. Regions amplified from RNA transcripts were the TCR beta CDR3 regions. With the HTBI primer set, the TCR CDR3 went through a first round of RT-PCR. TCRdb re-analysed the multiplex PCR reads in MiXCR, keeping a single row per CDR3 protein. The data show 600,000 or so distinct CDR3 sequences, with 40% to 55% seen just once and approximately 8.2% held by the top ten. The specimen sequenced was peripheral blood or thyroid tissue (not recorded which). All receptors derive from a young woman with Graves' hyperthyroidism.

This chain uses TRBV7-2 with TRBJ1-1, with D possibly TRBD1 on 6 matching bases. This CDR3 contains 15 residues. V lost 2 bases, J lost 5 bases, and 15 bases lay in between. Germline V gene sequence: CDR1 SGHTA, CDR2 FQGNSA. CDR3: CASSLPLGAGTEAFF. Written as DNA, the CDR3 is TGTGCCAGCAGCTTACCTCTGGGGGCTGGGACTGAAGCTTTCTTT.

Notes on this clonotype: Since no conserved phenylalanine or tryptophan closes the CDR3, a read error is the likely cause. The chain recombines TRBV25-1 with TRBJ1-6; 7 nucleotides line up with TRBD1. The germline V gene has CDR1 MGHDK and CDR2 SYGVNS. Losses at the gene ends were 6 bases for V and 7 bases for J; bases not matched to a gene: 6. This CDR3 has 14 residues. The CDR3 here is CASSPRTGNSPLHS. CDR3 DNA: TGTGCCAGCAGCCCAAGGACAGGAAATTCACCCCTCCACTCT.

Concerning this clonotype: A much larger clone differs from this one at a single base, so this may be a read error. This chain connects TRBV15 to TRBJ2-5, with 7 bases lining up with TRBD1. CDR3 length equals 14 residues. Germline CDR1 LNHNV, CDR2 YYDKDF (reference sequence). CDR3 in DNA: TGTGCCGCCAGCAGAGACAGGGCCCAAGAGACCCAGTACTTC. Protein product: CAASRDRAQETQYF.

This clonotype was seen many times. The V and J genes are TRBV10-3 and TRBJ2-5, with 8 nucleotides matching TRBD1. Germline-derived CDR1 and CDR2 are ENHRY and SYGVKD. This CDR3 has 14 amino acids. V shed 10 bases, J shed 0 bases, and the junction held 7 bases outside the gene matches. The CDR3 region is CATSRGQDQETQYF. The CDR3 nucleotides read TGTGCCACCTCCCGGGGACAGGACCAAGAGACCCAGTACTTC.

The V call is TRBV7-9, the J call TRBJ2-7, with a possible D match to TRBD2 (6 bases). This CDR3 is 16 amino acids long. Trimming cost V 4 bases and J 0 bases, with 16 bases left between them. CDR1 and CDR2 from the germline V gene are SEHNR and FQNEAQ (reference sequence). CDR3 bases: TGTGCCAGCAGCTCAATGGGAGCGGGTAGCTCCTACGAGCAGTACTTC. It yields the protein CASSSMGAGSSYEQYF.

As regards this clonotype: The junction and the germline gene differ at one end; a read error may be behind it. The chain combines TRBV7-9 with TRBJ2-7, with D possibly matching TRBD1 (6 bases). This CDR3 has 14 amino acids. Germline-derived CDR1 and CDR2 are SEHNR and FQNEAQ (reference sequence). CDR3 amino acids: CAGSLGGASYEQYF. The CDR3 DNA is TGTGCCGGCAGCTTAGGGGGAGCCTCCTACGAGCAGTACTTC.

This clonotype was picked up a small number of times. V is TRBV11-3 and J is TRBJ1-6; D is unresolved. The CDR3 length is 12 residues. CDR1 SGHNT and CDR2 YENEEA come from the germline V gene. Trimming left V 5 bases short and J 7 bases short, with 6 bases between. Here the CDR3 DNA reads TGTGCCAGCAGCATGCAAAATTCACCCCTCCACTTT. Translating gives CASSMQNSPLHF.

This clonotype was picked up many times. The DNA of the CDR3 is TGTGCCAGCAGCTTAGACAGGGGGCGAGAAAAACTGTTTTTT. This gives the protein CASSLDRGREKLFF. The rearrangement joins TRBV7-9 to TRBJ1-4; 9 nucleotides line up with TRBD1. V shed 1 base, J shed 8 bases, and the junction held 2 bases outside the gene matches. The CDR3 extends over 14 amino acids. Germline V lookup: CDR1 SEHNR, CDR2 FQNEAQ (reference sequence).

The rearrangement links TRBV25-1 to TRBJ1-3; TRBD1 matches 9 bases. The germline CDR1 and CDR2 sequences are MGHDK and SYGVNS. Unmatched junction bases numbered 3, after V lost 6 bases and J lost 0 bases. This CDR3 is built from 15 residues. The CDR3 sequence is CASSPQGASGNTIYF. CDR3 in DNA: TGTGCCAGCAGCCCACAGGGGGCCTCTGGAAACACCATATATTTT. Complete variable domain (other parts from reference TRBV25-1 and TRBJ1-3): EADIYQTPRYLVIGTGKKITLECSQTMGHDKMYWYQQDPGMELHLIHYSYGVNSTEKGDLSSESTVSRIRTEHFPLTLESARPSHTSQYLCASSPQGASGNTIYFGEGSWLTVV.

This clonotype was detected only a few times. V gene TRBV24-1 combines with J gene TRBJ2-5; 8 nucleotides match TRBD2. CDR3 length: 15 amino acids. The germline gives CDR1 KGHDR, CDR2 SFDVKD. Unmatched junction bases numbered 6, after V lost 6 bases and J lost 1 base. CDR3 nucleotide sequence: TGTGCCACCAGTTCAGCGGGAGAGGTCCAAGAGACCCAGTACTTC. Translation gives CATSSAGEVQETQYF.

As for this clonotype: It may be a read error: a sequence one base away is much more abundant. The chain has TRBV11-2 and TRBJ1-3; D is ambiguous. The CDR3 is 14 amino acids. From germline, CDR1 is SGHAT and CDR2 FQNNGV. The CDR3 loop reads CASSFDTSGNTTYF. CDR3 DNA: TGTGCCAGCAGCTTCGACACCTCTGGAAACACCACATATTTT.

With respect to this clonotype: Because it lacks the conserved phenylalanine or tryptophan at the end, this CDR3 is likely a read error. It is unclear where the CDR3 begins or ends on the DNA, so no DNA is shown, and the CDR3 is as TCRdb lists it. The chain joins TRBV2 to TRBJ1-1; the table's D call, TRBD1, has no DNA check behind it. The CDR3 is 10 amino acids in total, end residues counted. Germline CDR1 SNHLY, CDR2 FYNNEI. CDR3 protein: CASPRGQGFY.

This clonotype was counted at least ten times. The chain recombines TRBV25-1 with TRBJ1-1; maybe TRBD1 (5 bases). Looked up from germline, CDR1 is MGHDK and CDR2 is SYGVNS. The CDR3 contains 13 residues. Between the trimmed V and J ends, which lost 4 bases and 5 bases, there was a span of 11 bases. The CDR3 here is CASSVLGGTEAFF. CDR3 DNA: TGTGCCAGCAGTGTACTGGGGGGAACTGAAGCTTTCTTT.